Reported below is one TCR beta chain. Its antigen is currently unknown. Authors of the study amplified TCR beta CDR3 regions from RNA transcripts. The HTBI primer set was used in a first-round RT-PCR of the TCR CDR3. One entry per CDR3 protein results from TCRdb running MiXCR on the multiplex PCR reads. The table shows approximately 250,000 distinct CDR3 sequences, with around 26% occurring only once. These data come from a study of T cells in Graves' hyperthyroidism and ophthalmopathy. Germline V gene sequence: CDR1 LGHNA, CDR2 YSLEER. The J segment lost 4 bases and the V segment lost 0 bases, leaving 3 bases of the junction unmatched. This CDR3 spans 15 amino acids. Study observations and caveats: Blood also carried most thyroid clonotypes expanded above 0.001.

The sample consisted of blood. The chain couples TRBV4-3 to TRBJ1-5; the match to TRBD1 covers 7 bases. The sequence derives from a middle-aged woman with Graves' ophthalmopathy. The CDR3: CASSQDRGKNQPQHF. Here the CDR3 DNA reads TGCGCCAGCAGCCAAGACAGGGGGAAAAATCAGCCCCAGCATTTT.